A single sample is the source of the 20 T cell receptor beta chains below, sequenced in a study of CD8 T cells in Susac syndrome. RNA in amounts of roughly 0.45 to 1 ug was reverse transcribed with random hexamers. TCRdb fed the immunoSEQ multiplex PCR reads into MiXCR, producing one record per CDR3 protein. The sample contains roughly 250,000 distinct CDR3 sequences, roughly 95% of which appear only once. The sequenced material came from CD4+ T cells from PBMCs. Every receptor here comes from a human donor with Susac syndrome.

The chain joins TRBV1 to TRBJ2-1; TRBD2, the D gene given by the table, was not confirmed from the DNA. TRBV1 is listed as a pseudogene. CDR3 length: 18 residues. The CDR3 DNA sequence: TGCACCAGCAGCCAAGTCCGCTTGGGTGCGGTCTCCTACAATGAGCAGTTCTTC. Translated, it gives CTSSQVRLGAVSYNEQFF.

J is TRBJ1-2 and V is TRBV29-1, with D hard to call. The V end lost 6 bases, the J end lost 4 bases, and 9 bases lay between the germline ends. CDR3 length equals 11 residues. Germline V lookup: CDR1 SQVTM, CDR2 ANQGSEA. The CDR3 sequence is CSVGHTYGYTF. CDR3 coding DNA: TGCAGCGTCGGGCACACCTATGGCTACACCTTC.

The genes are TRBV20-1 and TRBJ2-5; the D gene is possibly TRBD2 (6 bases). The V end lost 1 base, the J end lost 0 bases, and 12 bases lay between the germline ends. There are 15 residues in the CDR3. CDR1 is DFQATT, CDR2 SNEGSKA, per germline (reference sequence). Written as DNA, the CDR3 is TGCAGTGCTAGAGTTCGTACTAGCTACCAAGAGACCCAGTACTTC. Its protein product is CSARVRTSYQETQYF.

The rearrangement uses TRBV27 and TRBJ1-1, with D maybe TRBD1 (5 bases). Germline V gene sequence: CDR1 MNHEY, CDR2 SMNVEV (reference sequence). This CDR3 spans 13 amino acids. The germline V and J ends were trimmed by 5 bases and 4 bases, with 11 bases remaining between them. For the CDR3, the DNA is TGTGCCAGCAGTCACGGGACGGGCACTGAAGCTTTCTTT. As protein: CASSHGTGTEAFF.

The rearrangement links TRBV14 to TRBJ1-2; D is perhaps TRBD1 (5 bases). V lost 0 bases and J lost 4, with 9 bases in between. The CDR3 loop spans 14 amino acids. Germline V gene sequence: CDR1 SGHDN, CDR2 FVKESK. In nucleotides, the CDR3 is TGTGCCAGCAGCCAAGATCGGGGGAGCTATGGCTACACCTTC. Amino acids: CASSQDRGSYGYTF.

The rearrangement joins TRBV6-4 to TRBJ2-7; D is unresolved. Trimming removed 4 bases at V and 11 bases at J, with 12 bases between. This CDR3 has 11 residues. Germline lookup yields CDR1 MRHNA and CDR2 SNTAGT. CDR3 loop: CASSVQLAEYF. Here the CDR3 DNA reads TGTGCCAGCAGTGTACAGCTCGCAGAGTACTTC.

As concerns this clonotype: At one boundary the junction diverges from the germline segment, which might be a read error. The rearrangement uses TRBV7-8 and TRBJ2-6; a weak D match, TRBD1 (5 bases). Germline values: CDR1 SGHVS, CDR2 FQNEAQ. The CDR3 covers 16 residues. CDR3 residues: CASSAQARSGANVPTF. For the CDR3, the DNA is TGTGCCAGCAGCGCACAAGCTAGGTCTGGGGCCAACGTCCCGACTTTC.

The chain recombines TRBV11-2 with TRBJ2-7; the match to TRBD1 covers 8 bases. In germline, CDR1 is SGHAT, CDR2 FQNNGV. V lost 4 bases to trimming and J lost 0 bases; unmatched junction nucleotides: 8. The CDR3 contains 16 residues. CDR3 region: CASSSIRGPDSYEQYF. CDR3 sequence (DNA): TGTGCCAGCAGCTCGATCAGGGGGCCTGACTCCTACGAGCAGTACTTC.

This sequence joins TRBV6-6 and TRBJ2-7, with D tentatively TRBD1 (6 bases). Germline assignment: CDR1 MNHNY and CDR2 SVGAGI (reference sequence). This CDR3 region has 14 residues. V lost 6 bases to trimming and J lost 4 bases, with 16 bases between them. The CDR3 nucleotides read TGTGCCAGCAGGGACCCAGGGACACTTTACGAGCAGTACTTC. Its translation is CASRDPGTLYEQYF.

V usage is TRBV30 and J usage is TRBJ2-7; D is ambiguous. The germline gives CDR1 GTSNPN, CDR2 SVGIG (reference sequence). The CDR3 is 14 residues long. Between the trimmed V and J ends, which lost 1 base and 7 bases, there was a span of 17 bases. The DNA for the CDR3 is TGTGCCTGGAGTGGTTACACGTGGTCCAGGGAGCAGTACTTC. It is translated as CAWSGYTWSREQYF. Full variable domain (outside the CDR3, taken from reference TRBV30 and TRBJ2-7): SQTIHQWPATLVQPVGSPLSLECTVEGTSNPNLYWYRQAAGRGLQLLFYSVGIGQISSEVPQNLSASRPQDRQFILSSKKLLLSDSGFYLCAWSGYTWSREQYFGPGTRLTVT.

The chain carries TRBV27 and TRBJ2-7; TRBD1 might be the D (6 bases). Germline V gene sequence: CDR1 MNHEY, CDR2 SMNVEV (reference sequence). V lost 9 bases, J lost 2 bases, and 17 bases lay in between. The CDR3 runs 14 residues. CDR3 sequence reads: CARAAGTGTYEQYF. Here the CDR3 DNA reads TGTGCCAGAGCTGCCGGCACAGGGACCTACGAGCAGTACTTC.

The chain links TRBV18 to TRBJ1-1; D is unclear. The V end was cut by 4 bases, the J end by 2 bases, with 14 bases between. Germline V gene lookup returns CDR1 KGHSH and CDR2 LQKENI. This CDR3 spans 15 amino acids. CDR3 nucleotides: TGTGCCAGCTCACAAGGGCCCCAAACCAACACTGAAGCTTTCTTT. Translation gives CASSQGPQTNTEAFF.

V and J are TRBV12-5 and TRBJ1-1, with no clear D. This CDR3 is 14 amino acids long. Germline V lookup: CDR1 LGHNT, CDR2 FRNRAP. The V end was cut by 4 bases, the J end by 0 bases, with 9 bases between. CDR3 loop: CASGSPQMNTEAFF. DNA of the CDR3: TGTGCTAGTGGTTCGCCACAGATGAACACTGAAGCTTTCTTT.

The genes are TRBV5-1 and TRBJ2-7; no clear D gene. V was clipped by 0 bases and J by 1 base, with 8 bases between them. CDR3 length equals 14 residues. Germline loops: CDR1 SGHRS, CDR2 YFSETQ. CDR3 amino acids: CASSLAATSYEQYF. CDR3 nucleotides: TGCGCCAGCAGCTTGGCCGCAACTTCCTACGAGCAGTACTTC.

The chain links TRBV30 to TRBJ1-2, with D tentatively TRBD1 (6 bases). Germline-derived CDR1 and CDR2 are GTSNPN and SVGIG (reference sequence). The V end was cut by 2 bases, the J end by 2 bases, with 12 bases between. The CDR3 totals 14 residues. Written as DNA, the CDR3 is TGTGCCTGGAGTCGGGGGCGTTTCAACTATGGCTACACCTTC. It specifies CAWSRGRFNYGYTF.

V gene TRBV12-3 or TRBV12-4 combines with J gene TRBJ1-1; 7 bases align to TRBD1. The CDR3 runs 15 residues. Trimming took 5 bases from V and 1 from J; bases not matched to a gene: 7. The CDR3 loop is CASSPKTGWNTEAFF. The CDR3 nucleotides read TGTGCCAGCAGTCCTAAGACAGGGTGGAACACTGAAGCTTTCTTT.

The rearrangement links TRBV12-3 or TRBV12-4 to TRBJ2-7; the match to TRBD2 covers 13 bases. The CDR3 loop spans 14 amino acids. With 6 bases clipped from V and 8 bases from J, the junction kept 7 bases outside the gene matches. The CDR3 region has the DNA TGTGCCAGCAGGGCCGGGACTAGCGGGGAGAAGCAGTACTTC. Its protein product is CASRAGTSGEKQYF.

The chain recombines TRBV5-6 with TRBJ2-5; 7 bases line up with TRBD1. The CDR3 is made up of 14 amino acids. Per germline, CDR1 SGHDT and CDR2 YYEEEE. V trimming: 0 bases; J trimming: 3 bases; junction bases outside the gene matches: 2. The CDR3: CASSLEDRKETQYF. Here the CDR3 DNA reads TGTGCCAGCAGCTTGGAGGACAGGAAAGAGACCCAGTACTTC.

The rearrangement uses TRBV12-3 or TRBV12-4 and TRBJ2-7; possible D gene TRBD1, 6 bases. V lost 6 bases to trimming and J lost 3 bases, with 15 bases between them. The CDR3 length is 14 residues. The CDR3 loop is CASSQQGSRYEQYF. As DNA, the CDR3 is TGTGCCAGCAGCCAACAGGGAAGCCGCTACGAGCAGTACTTC.

CDR3 protein: CASRFGSTDTQYF. The CDR3 nucleotides read TGTGCCAGTAGATTCGGTAGCACAGATACGCAGTATTTT. The V and J genes are TRBV19 and TRBJ2-3; no clear D. The germline V gene encodes CDR1 LNHDA and CDR2 SQIVND (reference sequence). V was clipped by 6 bases and J by 0 bases, with 7 bases between them. This CDR3 region has 13 residues.